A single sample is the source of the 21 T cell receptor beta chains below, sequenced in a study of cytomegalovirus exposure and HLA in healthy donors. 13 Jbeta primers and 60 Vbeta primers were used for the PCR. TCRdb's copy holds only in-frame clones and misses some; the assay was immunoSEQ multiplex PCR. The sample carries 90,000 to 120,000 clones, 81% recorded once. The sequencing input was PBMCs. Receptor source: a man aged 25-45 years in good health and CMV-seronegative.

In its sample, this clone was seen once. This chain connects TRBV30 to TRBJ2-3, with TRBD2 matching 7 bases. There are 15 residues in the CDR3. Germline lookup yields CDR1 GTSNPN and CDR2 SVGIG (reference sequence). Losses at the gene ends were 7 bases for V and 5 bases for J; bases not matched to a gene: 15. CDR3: CALVGGGPSIDTQYF. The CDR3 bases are TGTGCCTTGGTTGGGGGAGGGCCCTCGATAGATACGCAGTATTTT.

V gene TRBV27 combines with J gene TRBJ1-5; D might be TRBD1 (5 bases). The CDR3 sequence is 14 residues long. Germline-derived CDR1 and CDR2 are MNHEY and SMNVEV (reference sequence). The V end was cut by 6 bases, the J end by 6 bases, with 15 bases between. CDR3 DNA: TGTGCCAGCAGCTATGGGGCGTCGGGTCAGCCCCAGCATTTT. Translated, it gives CASSYGASGQPQHF.

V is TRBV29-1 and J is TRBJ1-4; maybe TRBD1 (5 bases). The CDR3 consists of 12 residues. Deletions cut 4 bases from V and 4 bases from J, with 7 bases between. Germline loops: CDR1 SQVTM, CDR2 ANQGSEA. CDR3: CSVGGGNEKLFF. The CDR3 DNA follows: TGCAGCGTTGGGGGGGGTAATGAAAAACTGTTTTTT.

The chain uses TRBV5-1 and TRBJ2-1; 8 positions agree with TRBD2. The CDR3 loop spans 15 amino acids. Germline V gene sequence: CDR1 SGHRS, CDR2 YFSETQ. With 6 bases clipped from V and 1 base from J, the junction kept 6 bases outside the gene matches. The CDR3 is CASNRGGISYNEQFF. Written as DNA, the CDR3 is TGCGCCAGCAATCGCGGGGGGATATCCTACAATGAGCAGTTCTTC.

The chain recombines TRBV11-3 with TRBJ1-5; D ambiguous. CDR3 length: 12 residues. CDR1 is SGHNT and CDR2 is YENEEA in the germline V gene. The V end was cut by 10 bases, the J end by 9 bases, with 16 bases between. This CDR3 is CATLTLLRPQHF. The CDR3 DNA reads TGTGCCACCTTAACCCTACTCCGGCCCCAGCATTTT.

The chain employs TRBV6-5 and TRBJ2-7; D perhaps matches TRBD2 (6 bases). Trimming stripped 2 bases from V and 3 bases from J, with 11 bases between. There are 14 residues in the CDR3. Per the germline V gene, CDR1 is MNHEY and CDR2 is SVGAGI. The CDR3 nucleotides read TGTGCCAGCAGTTACGGCAGGAGGGACTACGAGCAGTACTTC. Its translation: CASSYGRRDYEQYF.

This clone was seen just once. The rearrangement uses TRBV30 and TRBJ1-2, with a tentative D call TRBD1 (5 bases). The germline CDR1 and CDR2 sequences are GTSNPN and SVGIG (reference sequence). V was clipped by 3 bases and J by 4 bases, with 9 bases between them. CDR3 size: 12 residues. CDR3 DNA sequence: TGTGCCTGGAGAAAGGGGTTCTATGGCTACACCTTC. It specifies CAWRKGFYGYTF.

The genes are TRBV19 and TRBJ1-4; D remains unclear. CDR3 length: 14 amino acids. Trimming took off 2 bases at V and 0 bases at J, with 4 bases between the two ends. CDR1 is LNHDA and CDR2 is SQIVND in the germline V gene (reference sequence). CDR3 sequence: CASSIRSTNEKLFF. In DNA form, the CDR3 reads TGTGCCAGTAGTATACGTTCAACTAATGAAAAACTGTTTTTT.

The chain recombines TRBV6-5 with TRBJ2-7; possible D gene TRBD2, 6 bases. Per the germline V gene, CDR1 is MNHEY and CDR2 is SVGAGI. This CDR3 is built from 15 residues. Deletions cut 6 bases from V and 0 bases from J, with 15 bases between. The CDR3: CASSLRDSLSYEQYF. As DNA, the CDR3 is TGTGCCAGCAGCCTAAGGGACTCCCTCTCCTACGAGCAGTACTTC.

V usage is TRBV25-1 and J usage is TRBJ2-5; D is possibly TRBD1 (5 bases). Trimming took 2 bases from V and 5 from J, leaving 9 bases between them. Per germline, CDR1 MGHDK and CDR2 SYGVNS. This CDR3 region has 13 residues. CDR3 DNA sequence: TGTGCCAGCAGTGAAGGGGCATCGGAGACCCAGTACTTC. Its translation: CASSEGASETQYF. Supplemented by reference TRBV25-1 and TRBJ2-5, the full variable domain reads EADIYQTPRYLVIGTGKKITLECSQTMGHDKMYWYQQDPGMELHLIHYSYGVNSTEKGDLSSESTVSRIRTEHFPLTLESARPSHTSQYLCASSEGASETQYFGPGTRLLVL.

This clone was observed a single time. The DNA of the CDR3 is TGTGCCAGCAGCTTACGTCTGGGGGCGCATGCTGAAGCTTTCTTT. Translation gives CASSLRLGAHAEAFF. The J gene is TRBJ1-1, the V gene TRBV13, with D maybe TRBD1 (6 bases). The V end lost 2 bases, the J end lost 6 bases, and 16 bases lay between the germline ends. The CDR3 contains 15 residues. Looked up from germline, CDR1 is PRHDT and CDR2 is FYEKMQ (reference sequence).

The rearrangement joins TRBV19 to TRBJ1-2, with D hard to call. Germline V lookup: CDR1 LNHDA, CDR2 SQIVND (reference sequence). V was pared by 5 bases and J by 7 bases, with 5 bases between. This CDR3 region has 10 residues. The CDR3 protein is CASSSVGYTF. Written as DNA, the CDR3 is TGTGCCAGTAGTTCAGTTGGCTACACCTTC.

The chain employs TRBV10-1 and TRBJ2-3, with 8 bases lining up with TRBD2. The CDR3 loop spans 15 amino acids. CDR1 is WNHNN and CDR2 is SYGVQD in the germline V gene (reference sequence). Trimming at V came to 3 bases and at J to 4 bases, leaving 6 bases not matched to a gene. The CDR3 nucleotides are TGCGCCAGCAGTGAAGGTCGGGGGGGCCCAGATACGCAGTATTTT. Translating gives CASSEGRGGPDTQYF.

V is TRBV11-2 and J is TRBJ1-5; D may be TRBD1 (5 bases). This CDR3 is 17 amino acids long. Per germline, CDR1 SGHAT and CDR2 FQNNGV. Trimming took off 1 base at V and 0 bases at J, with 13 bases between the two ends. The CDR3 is CASSLGGGFPSNQPQHF. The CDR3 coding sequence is TGTGCCAGCAGCTTAGGCGGGGGGTTCCCTAGCAATCAGCCCCAGCATTTT.

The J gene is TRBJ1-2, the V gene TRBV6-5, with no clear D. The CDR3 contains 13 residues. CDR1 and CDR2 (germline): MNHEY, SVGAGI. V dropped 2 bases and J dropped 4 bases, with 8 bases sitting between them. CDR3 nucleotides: TGTGCCAGCAGTTACAACACAGTCTATGGCTACACCTTC. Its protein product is CASSYNTVYGYTF.

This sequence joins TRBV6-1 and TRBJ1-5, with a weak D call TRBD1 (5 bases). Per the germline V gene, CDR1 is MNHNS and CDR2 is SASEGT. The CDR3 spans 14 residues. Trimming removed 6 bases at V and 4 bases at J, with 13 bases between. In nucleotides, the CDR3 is TGTGCCAGCAGCGGGGGAGCGGAAAATCAGCCCCAGCATTTT. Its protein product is CASSGGAENQPQHF.

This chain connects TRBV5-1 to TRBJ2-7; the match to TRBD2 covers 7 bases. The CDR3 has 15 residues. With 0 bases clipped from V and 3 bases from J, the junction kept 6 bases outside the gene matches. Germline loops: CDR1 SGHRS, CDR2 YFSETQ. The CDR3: CASSLGLGGIYEQYF. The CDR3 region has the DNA TGCGCCAGCAGCTTGGGTTTGGGGGGGATCTACGAGCAGTACTTC.

The CDR3 loop is CASSVDRSTEAFF. The CDR3 DNA reads TGTGCCAGCTCAGTGGACAGGAGTACTGAAGCTTTCTTT. The gene calls are TRBV18 and TRBJ1-1; 7 bases line up with TRBD1. This CDR3 comprises 13 residues. CDR1 and CDR2 (germline): KGHSH, LQKENI. With 5 bases clipped from V and 5 bases from J, the junction kept 5 bases outside the gene matches.

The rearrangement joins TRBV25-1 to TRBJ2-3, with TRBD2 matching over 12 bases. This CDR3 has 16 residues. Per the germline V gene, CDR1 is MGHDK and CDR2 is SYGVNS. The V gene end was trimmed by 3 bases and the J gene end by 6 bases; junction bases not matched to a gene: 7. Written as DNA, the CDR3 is TGTGCCAGCAGTGAGCCCGGGACTAGCGGGTGGGATACGCAGTATTTT. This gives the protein CASSEPGTSGWDTQYF.

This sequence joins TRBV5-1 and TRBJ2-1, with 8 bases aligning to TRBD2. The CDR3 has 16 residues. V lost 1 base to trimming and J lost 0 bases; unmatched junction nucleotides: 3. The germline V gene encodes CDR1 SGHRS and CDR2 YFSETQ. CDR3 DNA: TGCGCCAGCAGCTTGACTAGCGGCAGCTCCTACAATGAGCAGTTCTTC. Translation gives CASSLTSGSSYNEQFF.

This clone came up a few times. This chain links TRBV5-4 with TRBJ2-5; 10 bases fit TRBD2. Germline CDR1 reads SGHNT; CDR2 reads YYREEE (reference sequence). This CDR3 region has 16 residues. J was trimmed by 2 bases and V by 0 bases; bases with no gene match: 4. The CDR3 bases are TGTGCCAGCAGCTTGGATGGGACTAGCGATCAAGAGACCCAGTACTTC. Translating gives CASSLDGTSDQETQYF.